The clone carrying this TCR beta chain was seen a single time. The antigen is unknown. The data derive from a study of shared clonotypes between healthy human individuals. Across the study: Donors had three CD4 naive, three CD4 memory, two CD8 naive and one CD8 memory plate apiece.

Clones were sequenced by immunoSEQ multiplex PCR, and TCRdb holds only the in-frame ones, with some missing. The sample lists some 1,400,000 clones; over 95% were seen once. Study-wide points: Inspection by rarefaction showed sorted-subset sequencing to be incomplete despite large depth.

V shed 1 base and J 4 bases; nucleotides not matched to a gene: 3. This CDR3 region has 17 residues. Germline-derived CDR1 and CDR2 are MNHNS and SASEGT. The sequencing sample was made of naive CD4+ T cells sorted from blood. Subset noted: CD45RA+ positively selected. This TCR derives from a young man in good health. The V call is TRBV6-1, the J call TRBJ2-1; 14 bases are shared with TRBD2. The CDR3 here is CASSEGLAGGPYNEQFF. The DNA of the CDR3 is TGTGCCAGCAGTGAAGGACTAGCGGGAGGGCCTTACAATGAGCAGTTCTTC.